This T cell receptor (beta chain) derives from a study of post-analysis software for immune sequencing data. On the study more broadly: Disease trajectories encompassed relapsing-remitting, secondary progressive and progressive-relapsing multiple sclerosis. Findings of the study overall: Relative to controls, patients had about 5 TRBV segments at higher frequency, with TRBV5-6, TRBV5-1 and TRBV20-1 among these. The study found significantly lower normalized Chao1 diversity in multiple sclerosis patients than in controls.

Libraries were made from TCR beta cDNA, and they carried unique molecular identifiers. TCRdb processed the PCR reads anew with MiXCR; each CDR3 protein has one entry. The sample contains around 250,000 distinct CDR3 sequences, 30% to 45% of which appear only once. This CDR3 has 13 amino acids. With 5 bases removed from V and 2 bases from J, the gap between germline ends came to 7 bases. The germline V gene has CDR1 SGHDN and CDR2 FVKESK. This clonotype has a count of ten or more. The target antigen is unknown. The source material was blood. V is TRBV14 and J is TRBJ2-1; D is perhaps TRBD1 (6 bases). The sequence came from a girl under 18 with multiple sclerosis. This CDR3 reads CASSNRAYNEQFF. The CDR3 DNA follows: TGTGCCAGCAGCAACAGGGCCTACAATGAGCAGTTCTTC.